This is a list of T cell receptor beta chains from one sample in a study of T-cell memory formation after mild COVID-19. TCRdb re-called the 5' RACE reads through MiXCR, storing one row per CDR3 protein. The sample has approximately 440,000 distinct CDR3 sequences, 20% seen once. The sequenced sample was PBMCs or a T cell subset sorted from them (not recorded which). The origin of the receptors is an adult woman who had mild COVID-19 (a few samples of this study predate the infection). Cell type and time point are not known. CDR3s leave out the opening cysteine and the closing phenylalanine or tryptophan.

cdr3_aa v_call
SARDWATPGDEQY TRBV20-1
SARVVVSQETQY TRBV20-1
ASSPGLAAQETQY TRBV3-1
AISGGGNTEAF TRBV10-3
ASSLPEIGNYGYT TRBV19
SASQGSGYEQY TRBV20-1
SAINSGKPYEQY TRBV20-1
ASSRYQETQY TRBV5-4
ASSPLVGSDEQY TRBV5-1
ASGRGREDTQY TRBV6-5
ASSFSGSGNTIY TRBV12-3/TRBV12-4
ASSLAGGATAGAF TRBV5-1
ASSLESGWADTQY TRBV7-6
ASTQGTSSGNEQF TRBV12-3/TRBV12-4
SASGLAGLPLFEQF TRBV20-1
SAGRSYNEQF TRBV20-1
ASSRTGIGEAF TRBV6-1
ASGDRVPYEQY TRBV25-1
ASSLPSLRARDYEQY TRBV28
ASSPEQGVTEAF TRBV5-1
ASLLGQVEAF TRBV12-3/TRBV12-4
ATSDTSGRSTGELF TRBV24-1
ASSIPSGAGAEAF TRBV19
ATSDRGADTQY TRBV24-1
SARDFGGKKYEQY TRBV20-1
ASSFGPPGARGTEAF TRBV7-2
ASSLDDVILNTEAF TRBV7-6
ASSSGWGDYGYT TRBV5-1
ASSGPTGGGSTDTQY TRBV6-9
ASSQEARAF TRBV4-2
SAQWETQY TRBV20-1
ATSRAGRTGELF TRBV15
ASSPAQGSADTQY TRBV5-1
ASSLTGLAGNYEQY TRBV6-5
ASSSSGGIPGGVY TRBV12-3/TRBV12-4
SARGGVRVDEQF TRBV20-1
ATSKGGHQPQH TRBV24-1
ASRLRVGPGQGEAF TRBV7-9
ASSAGGGTYEQY TRBV9
ATSDLGVETQY TRBV24-1
ASSPHRESSGDYT TRBV9
ASRSQGSVGKQF TRBV12-3/TRBV12-4
SVEDSMNTEAF TRBV29-1
SAREIGGVGEQY TRBV20-1
ASSRKGASADTQY TRBV5-4
AISGSTGLINEQF TRBV10-3
ASSPWDSELNTGELF TRBV5-1
ASSHSGGSNTGELF TRBV3-1
SATPTPSYEQY TRBV20-1
SARTTGNNQPQH TRBV20-1
ATSALAGEQF TRBV24-1
ASSLDGGGVSSYEQY TRBV7-8
SVEGDRGST TRBV29-1
SAPPEGVGEQY TRBV20-1
AISESLGGEQF TRBV10-3
ATSRGQGKAGNTIY TRBV15
ASSWETAGAGGYT TRBV5-6
ASRPNRDCNQPQH TRBV7-6
SVYSQGAQKTQY TRBV29-1